Described below is a single TCR beta chain sequence and its context. The antigen is undetermined. The CDR3 totals 15 residues. The germline CDR1 and CDR2 sequences are SGHDN and FVKESK. In preparing the TRB cDNA libraries, 5' RACE with UMI labels was used. TCRdb re-called the 5' RACE reads, yielding one record per CDR3 amino acid sequence without DNA. This sample's clone table lists 90,000 to 100,000 distinct CDR3 sequences. This sample stems from a study of CXCR3-negative and CXCR3-positive naive CD8 T cells. Naive CD8+ T cells had a CD45RO-CCR7+CD27+CD95- phenotype. Findings and limits, study-wide: With respect to TRBV-TRBJ usage, naive CXCR3-negative and CXCR3-positive cells were similar; memory differed.

Sequenced input: naive CXCR3- CD8+ T cells from blood. The subset: CD45RO-CCR7+CD27+CD95- naive CD8+ T cells lacking CXCR3 (TNR3-). The V and J genes are TRBV14 and TRBJ1-3. This sequence originates from a human donor in good health. Some clones in this sample may be carry-over from other donors' samples. This CDR3 is CASSQDDYSGNTIYF.